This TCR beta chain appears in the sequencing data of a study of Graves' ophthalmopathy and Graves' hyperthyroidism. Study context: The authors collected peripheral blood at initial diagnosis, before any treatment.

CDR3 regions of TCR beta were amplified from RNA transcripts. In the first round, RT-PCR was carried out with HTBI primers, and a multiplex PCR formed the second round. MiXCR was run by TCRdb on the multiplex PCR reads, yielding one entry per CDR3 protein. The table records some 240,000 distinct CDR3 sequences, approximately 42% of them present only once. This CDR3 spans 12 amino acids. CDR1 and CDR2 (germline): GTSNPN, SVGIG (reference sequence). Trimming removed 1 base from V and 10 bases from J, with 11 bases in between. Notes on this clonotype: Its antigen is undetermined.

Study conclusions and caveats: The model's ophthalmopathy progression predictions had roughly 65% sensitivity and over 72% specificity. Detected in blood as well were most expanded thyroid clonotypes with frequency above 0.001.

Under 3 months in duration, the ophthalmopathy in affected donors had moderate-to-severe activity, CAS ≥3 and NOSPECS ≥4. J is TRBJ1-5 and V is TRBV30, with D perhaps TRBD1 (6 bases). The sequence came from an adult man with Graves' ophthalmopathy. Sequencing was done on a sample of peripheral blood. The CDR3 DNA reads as TGTGCCTGGAGTGAGGGGGGTCGACCCCAGCATTTT. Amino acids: CAWSEGGRPQHF. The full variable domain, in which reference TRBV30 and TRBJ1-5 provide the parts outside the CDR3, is SQTIHQWPATLVQPVGSPLSLECTVEGTSNPNLYWYRQAAGRGLQLLFYSVGIGQISSEVPQNLSASRPQDRQFILSSKKLLLSDSGFYLCAWSEGGRPQHFGDGTRLSIL.